The 5 T cell receptor beta chains listed next were all sequenced from one sample in a study of blood T cell repertoires in COVID-19. Clones were read by immunoSEQ multiplex PCR, and TCRdb kept only the in-frame ones, dropping some. In the table there are about 240,000 clones, approximately 90% of which are singletons. The sequencing sample was made of PBMCs or T cells enriched from blood (not recorded which). These TCRs come from a woman in her twenties or thirties who had recovered from COVID-19.

This clone came up a few times. The chain has TRBV30 and TRBJ2-2; 11 positions agree with TRBD2. Germline CDR1 GTSNPN, CDR2 SVGIG (reference sequence). This CDR3 is built from 15 residues. J was trimmed by 3 bases and V by 4 bases; bases with no gene match: 4. DNA of the CDR3: TGTGCCTGGACCCAACTAGCGGGAGACACCGGGGAGCTGTTTTTT. Its translation: CAWTQLAGDTGELFF.

The chain links TRBV28 to TRBJ2-7; weak D call: TRBD1 (6 bases). CDR3 length: 13 amino acids. In germline, CDR1 is MDHEN, CDR2 SYDVKM. V was trimmed by 10 bases and J by 4 bases, leaving 17 bases between them. The CDR3 coding sequence is TGTGCCACCGGGGCACCCAGGGGTTACGAGCAGTACTTC. Protein product: CATGAPRGYEQYF.

The V and J genes are TRBV7-2 and TRBJ2-7; 8 bases are a match to TRBD2. The germline CDR1 and CDR2 sequences are SGHTA and FQGNSA. Germline trimming cut 1 base from V and 2 bases from J; bases unmatched to any gene: 4. The CDR3 runs 15 residues. The CDR3 sequence: CASSLESGSPYEQYF. The CDR3 coding sequence is TGTGCCAGCAGCTTAGAAAGCGGGAGTCCCTACGAGCAGTACTTC. Supplemented by reference TRBV7-2 and TRBJ2-7, the full variable domain reads GAGVSQSPSNKVTEKGKDVELRCDPISGHTALYWYRQSLGQGLEFLIYFQGNSAPDKSGLPSDRFSAERTGGSVSTLTIQRTQQEDSAVYLCASSLESGSPYEQYFGPGTRLTVT.

This chain's CDR3 is CASSVEEGATEQYF. CDR3 bases: TGTGCCAGCAGCGTAGAGGAGGGGGCGACCGAGCAGTACTTC. The chain recombines TRBV9 with TRBJ2-7; tentatively, D is TRBD1 (7 bases). Germline CDR1 is SGDLS and CDR2 is YYNGEE. V shed 0 bases and J shed 6 bases, with 13 bases lying between them. The CDR3 length is 14 residues.

This chain links TRBV7-8 with TRBJ2-7; maybe TRBD1 (5 bases). Germline CDR1 and CDR2: SGHVS and FQNEAQ. The CDR3 spans 14 residues. Trimming left V 2 bases short and J 4 bases short, with 12 bases between. CDR3 sequence (DNA): TGTGCCAGCAGCTTAACAGGAAGGTCGTACGAGCAGTACTTC. Protein product: CASSLTGRSYEQYF.